The clone carrying this T cell receptor (beta chain) was counted a few times. Its antigen is currently unknown. Full-length variable regions came from constant-region reverse primers plus semi-nested Nested Universal Primer A PCR. TCRdb independently ran MiXCR on the 5' RACE reads; one entry per CDR3 protein. The sample holds under 35,000 distinct CDR3 sequences; less than 25% are singletons and the top ten take 4.3%. Study outcomes and limitations: Whole repertoires were not studied in the larger cohort, only one V-J beta rearrangement. Tumor Treg TCRs overlapped most with tumor naive CD4+ cells.

V was shortened by 3 bases and J by 10 bases, with 18 bases between the two germline ends. The CDR3 is made up of 14 amino acids. CD4+CD45RO+CD25- cells were isolated as memory CD4+ T cells. The sequenced material came from memory CD4+ T cells sorted from blood. Regarding subset: memory CD4+ T cells, CD4+CD45RO+CD25-. The V gene is TRBV12-3 or TRBV12-4, the J gene TRBJ1-1; tentative D call: TRBD1 (5 bases). The origin of this receptor is a female donor with breast cancer. The CDR3 DNA reads as TGTGCCAGCAGTTTCGCCACCATCTCGCAGGGAGCTTTCTTT. This translates into CASSFATISQGAFF.